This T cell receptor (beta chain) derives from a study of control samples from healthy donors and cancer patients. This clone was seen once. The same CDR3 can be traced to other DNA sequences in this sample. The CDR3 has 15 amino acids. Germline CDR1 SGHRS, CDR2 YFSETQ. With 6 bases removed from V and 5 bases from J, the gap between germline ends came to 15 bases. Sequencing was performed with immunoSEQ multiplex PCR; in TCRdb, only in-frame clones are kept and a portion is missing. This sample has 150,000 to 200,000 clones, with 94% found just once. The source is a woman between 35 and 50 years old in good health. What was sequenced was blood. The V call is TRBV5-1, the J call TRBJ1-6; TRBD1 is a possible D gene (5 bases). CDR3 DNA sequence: TGCGCCAGCACCCTTCGCCAGGACAATAATTCACCCCTCCACTTT. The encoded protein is CASTLRQDNNSPLHF.